This entry is about one T cell receptor (beta chain). What it recognizes is unknown. One junction end disagrees with the germline gene, perhaps due to a read error. These data belong to a study of cytomegalovirus exposure and HLA in healthy donors. Study findings and constraints: Highly shared sequence variants in one cluster were likely a sequencing artifact. Analysis performed later found under 20,000 TCR beta sequences associated with HLA alleles at 0.05 false discovery rate. Rare sequences made up most TCRs, while some public TCRs were found in many donors.

The study ran its PCR with 60 Vbeta and 13 Jbeta primers. Authors' data handling: Per a later analysis, the number of unique TCR beta chains was approximately 80 million, of which about 10 million were shared. TCRdb's table, derived via immunoSEQ multiplex PCR, lists solely in-frame clones and lacks some. The V and J calls and the clone size are those of that table, but D and trimming were determined from the DNA. The sample carries some 150,000 clones, roughly 89% recorded once. The germline V gene has CDR1 SSHAT and CDR2 FNYEAQ (reference sequence). The CDR3 spans 16 residues. The receptor was derived from a woman in her 30s in good health and CMV-seronegative. This chain joins TRBV7-7 and TRBJ1-3; a weak D match, TRBD1 (5 bases). The sample was PBMCs. The CDR3 bases are TGTGCTAGCAGGTACTGTTGGGGGGTCTCTGGAAACACCATATATTTT. It translates to CASRYCWGVSGNTIYF.